The next 6 T cell receptor beta chains were all read from a single sample in a study of blood T cell repertoires in COVID-19. Generated by immunoSEQ multiplex PCR, the TCRdb table keeps only in-frame clones and is missing some. The table shows 150,000 or so clones, with about nine tenths occurring only once. Sample: peripheral blood. The receptors were sampled from a man aged 18 to 35 with acute or convalescent COVID-19.

The genes are TRBV29-1 and TRBJ2-1; D is perhaps TRBD1 (6 bases). Trimming took 4 bases from V and 2 from J, leaving 18 bases between them. The length of the CDR3 is 16 residues. Per the germline V gene, CDR1 is SQVTM and CDR2 is ANQGSEA. The CDR3, as DNA: TGCAGCGTTGTGGGGGCGCAGTCCACTACCTACAATGAGCAGTTCTTC. As protein: CSVVGAQSTTYNEQFF.

The chain employs TRBV7-9 and TRBJ2-7, with 7 bases identical to TRBD2. Trimming took 2 bases from V and 2 from J; bases not matched to a gene: 6. The CDR3 is made up of 15 amino acids. Germline V gene lookup returns CDR1 SEHNR and CDR2 FQNEAQ (reference sequence). CDR3 region: CASSLLSGGAYEQYF. The CDR3 nucleotides read TGTGCCAGCAGCTTATTATCGGGGGGAGCCTACGAGCAGTACTTC.

V is TRBV19 and J is TRBJ2-3; the D is unclear. Germline loops: CDR1 LNHDA, CDR2 SQIVND (reference sequence). The germline V and J ends were trimmed by 3 bases and 3 bases, with 13 bases remaining between them. CDR3 size: 15 residues. The CDR3 DNA is TGTGCCAGTAGTATTCAGCCCAGGAAGACAGATACGCAGTATTTT. Translated, it gives CASSIQPRKTDTQYF.

This rearrangement joins TRBV6-1 to TRBJ2-7, with 8 bases matching TRBD1. The CDR3 contains 15 residues. Unmatched junction bases numbered 5, after V lost 0 bases and J lost 4 bases. CDR1 is MNHNS, CDR2 SASEGT, per germline. CDR3 in DNA: TGTGCCAGCAGTGAAGCCGGGACAGGACTATACGAGCAGTACTTC. This translates into CASSEAGTGLYEQYF.

This clone turned up a few times. The V gene is TRBV29-1, the J gene TRBJ2-7; 7 bases agree with TRBD1. Trimming cost V 0 bases and J 2 bases; bases outside gene matches: 7. Germline CDR1 reads SQVTM; CDR2 reads ANQGSEA. CDR3 length equals 15 residues. The CDR3, as DNA: TGCAGCGTTGAAGATCGCGGACAGGCTACCTACGAGCAGTACTTC. Translation: CSVEDRGQATYEQYF.

This clone occurred a few times. The V gene is TRBV27, the J gene TRBJ1-1; 10 positions agree with TRBD1. Trimming removed 8 bases from V and 1 base from J; junction bases left unmatched: 1. CDR3 length: 13 amino acids. Germline assignment: CDR1 MNHEY and CDR2 SMNVEV (reference sequence). CDR3 nucleotides: TGTGCCAGCGGGACAGGGGCGAACACTGAAGCTTTCTTT. Its protein product is CASGTGANTEAFF.